These 9 T cell receptor beta chains were sequenced from one sample in a study of T-cell reconstitution after alpha-beta-depleted transplantation in children. Preparation of the TCRbeta library used unique molecular identifiers. One entry per CDR3 protein results from TCRdb running MiXCR on the PCR reads. The data show 100,000 to 120,000 distinct CDR3 sequences, with under 13% seen just once and 8% held by the top ten. The material was PBMCs from the stem cell graft donor, obtained from the stem cell graft. The origin of the receptors is a human donor who donated a stem cell graft to a child with acute lymphoblastic leukemia.

The sample holds many counts of this clonotype. This chain uses TRBV28 with TRBJ1-5; D gene ambiguous. The CDR3 spans 15 residues. V was trimmed by 6 bases and J by 4 bases, leaving 16 bases between them. Germline loops: CDR1 MDHEN, CDR2 SYDVKM. The CDR3 region has the DNA TGTGCCAGCAGCATGCCCGGGCCCCAAAATCAGCCCCAGCATTTT. Amino acids: CASSMPGPQNQPQHF.

This clonotype occurred many times. This chain uses TRBV11-2 with TRBJ2-2; D is tentatively TRBD1 or TRBD2 (6 bases each). The length of the CDR3 is 16 residues. Looked up from germline, CDR1 is SGHAT and CDR2 is FQNNGV. Trimming removed 3 bases from V and 1 base from J, with 12 bases in between. The CDR3 region has the DNA TGTGCCAGCAGCTTTAACGGGGGCCTGAACACCGGGGAGCTGTTTTTT. Translation gives CASSFNGGLNTGELFF.

This clonotype was recorded many times. The rearrangement joins TRBV18 to TRBJ1-1; unclear D gene. Germline CDR1 reads KGHSH; CDR2 reads LQKENI. The V end lost 4 bases, the J end lost 0 bases, and 18 bases lay between the germline ends. This CDR3 is 17 amino acids long. The CDR3 nucleotides read TGTGCCAGCTCACGGGATCGGTCGGGAGGTATGAACACTGAAGCTTTCTTT. It encodes CASSRDRSGGMNTEAFF.

In regard to this clonotype: A single base separates this from a much larger clone, so it may be a read error. The chain links TRBV18 to TRBJ2-7; 9 bases fit TRBD1. The germline gives CDR1 KGHSH, CDR2 LQKENI. This CDR3 has 15 amino acids. This CDR3 reads CAGSPARDRVYEQYF. The CDR3 DNA reads as TGTGCCGGCTCACCGGCAAGGGACAGGGTCTACGAGCAGTACTTC.

This clonotype was seen repeatedly, ten times or more. The V gene is TRBV29-1, the J gene TRBJ1-1, with TRBD1 identical over 9 bases. CDR3 length: 14 residues. In germline, CDR1 is SQVTM, CDR2 ANQGSEA. With 6 bases clipped from V and 4 bases from J, the junction kept 9 bases outside the gene matches. CDR3 region: CSVSTGGQFTEAFF. The CDR3, as DNA: TGCAGCGTGTCTACAGGGGGCCAGTTCACTGAAGCTTTCTTT.

At least ten counts were recorded for this clonotype. This chain uses TRBV29-1 with TRBJ2-1; D is unclear. The germline gives CDR1 SQVTM, CDR2 ANQGSEA. Between the trimmed V and J ends, which lost 4 bases and 3 bases, there was a span of 4 bases. The CDR3 has 11 residues. This CDR3 reads CSVGLYNEQFF. CDR3 DNA sequence: TGCAGCGTTGGACTCTACAATGAGCAGTTCTTC.

The chain joins TRBV6-5 to TRBJ1-5; TRBD1 matches 7 bases. Germline V lookup: CDR1 MNHEY, CDR2 SVGAGI. CDR3 length equals 16 residues. Trimming at V came to 0 bases and at J to 6 bases, leaving 8 bases not matched to a gene. In DNA form, the CDR3 reads TGTGCCAGCAGTTACTCGGGGGACAGTGGTGGTCAGCCCCAGCATTTT. It encodes CASSYSGDSGGQPQHF.

The sample holds many counts of this clonotype. The V and J genes are TRBV25-1 and TRBJ1-2; D is ambiguous. V was clipped by 6 bases and J by 8 bases, with 16 bases between them. CDR1 and CDR2 from the germline V gene are MGHDK and SYGVNS. This CDR3 has 13 amino acids. The CDR3 reads CASSLHGEKGYTF. CDR3 DNA sequence: TGTGCCAGCAGCCTACACGGGGAGAAGGGCTACACCTTC.

This clonotype came up many times. The chain couples TRBV20-1 to TRBJ2-5; TRBD2 might be the D (7 bases). CDR1 is DFQATT and CDR2 is SNEGSKA in the germline V gene (reference sequence). V was trimmed by 7 bases and J by 5 bases, leaving 20 bases between them. There are 14 residues in the CDR3. Here the CDR3 DNA reads TGCAGTGTCGGTCTGGGGGGGGCGATGGAGACCCAGTACTTC. It translates to CSVGLGGAMETQYF.